This entry describes one T cell receptor (beta chain). In this sample, this clone turned up a few times. Its antigen is still unknown. No quality values exist for individual bases; no much larger clone is one base distant. The CDR3 starts with the cysteine, ends with the phenylalanine, and has 16 residues. The sequence is cut down to CDR3 DNA, 48 bases in frame from base 1. The germline V gene gives CDR1 as SGHTA and CDR2 as FQGNSA. Trimming leaves V shorter by 1 base and J shorter by 8 bases, with the junction holding 10 bases beyond the gene matches. The data were obtained in a study of blood T cell repertoires in COVID-19 (dated by TCRdb to between 2020 and 2021). Some background on the complete study: Samples from collaborators originated in the United States, Italy and Spain and spanned both the acute and convalescent phases of COVID-19. A freely available public database, intended as a resource for researchers studying the immune response to SARS-CoV-2, is where the repertoires were released. Where HLA class I and class II types were available, the types were taken from metadata supplied by the sample provider, not from assay-based typing. The material from the prospective study consisted of cDNA or gDNA derived from T cells, B-cell-depleted T cells, or PBMCs. Subjects who had been exposed to COVID-19, were actively infected with it, or had recovered from it provided the deeply sampled blood TCRbeta repertoires that made up the dataset. Samples came from the ongoing ImmuneRACE study (first 160 participants) plus 1,254 subjects from 6 global collaborators. Nearly every sample came with metadata listing a de-identified subject ID, COVID-19 status, age in years and sex.

The immunoSEQ Assay, a bias-controlled multiplex PCR, was used to amplify TCRbeta CDR3 regions from genomic DNA. Per the source publication's procedure: The number of nucleated cells in each sample was estimated by amplification of reference gene primers within the assay. Sequence reads were collapsed and filtered to measure the absolute abundance of every unique TCRbeta CDR3 rearrangement. Productive Simpson clonality was computed per sample as the square root of Simpson's diversity index over productive rearrangements. TCRdb re-hosts the immuneACCESS table, in-frame sequences only. Its copies lack some clones; in the studies checked, an unresolved V gene accounts for under half of them, and the cause for the rest is not known. The DNA gave D and trimming, while V, J and clone size come from that table. Present in this sample are hundreds of thousands of clones, 82% of which were seen just once. The ten largest clonotypes hold roughly 12% of the sample.

Beyond this particular receptor, the publication reports: The quantity of clinical and demographic metadata differed by source and by participant and was supplied without curation.

Collaborating institutions collected whole blood in K2EDTA tubes following their own protocols. For TCRbeta analysis, collaborators shipped samples in one of three forms: frozen whole blood, isolated PBMCs, or DNA extracted from either of those sample types. Recombination linked TRBV7-2 to TRBJ1-4, with 7 central nucleotides matching TRBD1. The sequenced sample was peripheral blood. The TCR originated in an older woman with active or convalescent COVID-19. The CDR3 protein is CASSLGLQGGGEKLFF. The DNA reads as follows: TGTGCCAGCAGCTTAGGTCTGCAGGGGGGAGGCGAAAAACTGTTTTTT.